This TCR beta chain came from a study of graft-versus-host responses after intestinal transplantation. Turning to the study itself: Recipients got multivisceral, liver-intestinal, or isolated intestinal transplants.

Using immunoSEQ multiplex PCR, the repertoire was profiled, and TCRdb retains in-frame clones only, with some absent. Of more than 90,000 clones detected, more than 85% appear once; the ten largest clones hold 1% to 1.5%. As for this clone: Its antigen is unidentified.

The CDR3 extends over 15 amino acids. Per germline, CDR1 SGDLS and CDR2 YYNGEE. V lost 3 bases, J lost 4 bases, and 14 bases lay in between. General observations from the study: Recipient marrow held GvH clones, some first seen in ileum or blood.

The chain couples TRBV9 to TRBJ2-1; a possible D gene is TRBD2 (5 bases). The receptor was derived from a human donor who was the organ donor for an intestinal transplant. The input for sequencing was unstimulated CD8+ T cells sorted from spleen or lymph node cells, taken before transplant. The CDR3 protein is CASSDSGSHYNEQFF. DNA for the CDR3: TGTGCCAGCAGCGACTCGGGATCCCATTACAATGAGCAGTTCTTC.